What follows are 15 T cell receptor beta chains derived from one specimen sequenced in a study of shared clonotypes between healthy human individuals. Naive CD8 isolation took CD45RO-negative cells positively selected for CCR7 and excluded terminally differentiated effector memory CD45RA+ cells. The protocol was immunoSEQ multiplex PCR, while the TCRdb copy is restricted to in-frame clones and leaves out a portion. This sample has approximately 650,000 clones, with 95% found just once. Material for sequencing was naive CD8+ T cells sorted from blood. These receptors all stem from a woman in her twenties or thirties in good health.

V is TRBV9 and J is TRBJ1-2; 7 bases agree with TRBD1. Losses at the gene ends were 4 bases for V and 4 bases for J; bases not matched to a gene: 13. CDR3 length: 16 amino acids. Germline V gene sequence: CDR1 SGDLS, CDR2 YYNGEE. In nucleotides, the CDR3 is TGTGCCAGCAGCCCCCCCTCGGGACAGAGACTCTATGGCTACACCTTC. Protein: CASSPPSGQRLYGYTF.

This sequence joins TRBV5-1 and TRBJ2-3; 15 bases are a match to TRBD2. This CDR3 comprises 18 residues. Germline values: CDR1 SGHRS, CDR2 YFSETQ. V shed 4 bases and J 0 bases; nucleotides not matched to a gene: 6. CDR3: CASSPGLAGGTSTDTQYF. Here the CDR3 DNA reads TGCGCCAGCAGCCCGGGACTAGCGGGAGGTACTAGCACAGATACGCAGTATTTT.

The chain couples TRBV29-1 to TRBJ2-1; the D call may be TRBD1 or TRBD2 (6 bases each). Germline V gene sequence: CDR1 SQVTM, CDR2 ANQGSEA. The CDR3 has 15 residues. The germline V and J ends were trimmed by 3 bases and 3 bases, with 15 bases remaining between them. CDR3: CSVEWGAPYYNEQFF. The CDR3 DNA sequence: TGCAGCGTTGAGTGGGGGGCCCCCTACTACAATGAGCAGTTCTTC.

The rearrangement joins TRBV28 to TRBJ2-1; D unresolved. The germline gives CDR1 MDHEN, CDR2 SYDVKM. V lost 4 bases and J 6 bases, leaving 16 bases between the germline ends. CDR3 length equals 15 residues. For the CDR3, the DNA is TGTGCCAGCAGTTGGGCATTGGGCTGGAGCAATGAGCAGTTCTTC. Encoded protein: CASSWALGWSNEQFF.

This clone was recorded once. V gene TRBV9 combines with J gene TRBJ2-3; D not resolved. CDR1 is SGDLS and CDR2 is YYNGEE in the germline V gene. This CDR3 is 14 amino acids long. The V end lost 4 bases, the J end lost 0 bases, and 9 bases lay between the germline ends. CDR3 sequence: CASSIDGSTDTQYF. CDR3 sequence (DNA): TGTGCCAGCAGCATAGACGGTAGCACAGATACGCAGTATTTT.

The chain is built from TRBV29-1 and TRBJ2-1; D unresolved. Germline-derived CDR1 and CDR2 are SQVTM and ANQGSEA. Trimming pared 7 bases from V and 9 bases from J, leaving 13 bases between. The CDR3 consists of 11 residues. Here the CDR3 reads CSGVFRGEQFF. CDR3 nucleotides: TGCAGCGGGGTGTTCCGCGGTGAGCAGTTCTTC.

V is TRBV27 and J is TRBJ2-7; tentative D call: TRBD2 (6 bases). Trimming cost V 6 bases and J 2 bases, with 23 bases left between them. CDR1 is MNHEY, CDR2 SMNVEV, per germline (reference sequence). CDR3 length equals 17 residues. Here the CDR3 reads CASRTFIRHGRTYEQYF. Written as DNA, the CDR3 is TGTGCCAGCAGAACATTCATAAGACACGGGAGAACCTACGAGCAGTACTTC.

The chain employs TRBV28 and TRBJ1-4; D unresolved. Germline-derived CDR1 and CDR2 are MDHEN and SYDVKM. This CDR3 contains 15 residues. Trimming cost V 4 bases and J 7 bases, with 16 bases left between them. CDR3 in amino acids: CASSSLDGRLEKLFF. Here the CDR3 DNA reads TGTGCCAGCAGTTCCCTGGACGGGCGTCTTGAAAAACTGTTTTTT. Full variable domain (missing parts from reference TRBV28 and TRBJ1-4): DVKVTQSSRYLVKRTGEKVFLECVQDMDHENMFWYRQDPGLGLRLIYFSYDVKMKEKGDIPEGYSVSREKKERFSLILESASTNQTSMYLCASSSLDGRLEKLFFGSGTQLSVL.

V usage is TRBV9 and J usage is TRBJ2-2; D is unresolved. V was pared by 0 bases and J by 4 bases, with 7 bases between. The CDR3 is 14 amino acids. Germline assignment: CDR1 SGDLS and CDR2 YYNGEE. CDR3 in amino acids: CASSVDGGTGELFF. CDR3 nucleotide sequence: TGTGCCAGCAGCGTAGACGGTGGCACCGGGGAGCTGTTTTTT. The whole variable domain, remainder taken from reference TRBV9 and TRBJ2-2, is DSGVTQTPKHLITATGQRVTLRCSPRSGDLSVYWYQQSLDQGLQFLIQYYNGEERAKGNILERFSAQQFPDLHSELNLSSLELGDSALYFCASSVDGGTGELFFGEGSRLTVL.

V usage is TRBV15 and J usage is TRBJ2-2; 7 nucleotides agree with TRBD2. The CDR3 is made up of 16 amino acids. The junction had 6 bases not matched to a gene; V was cut back by 1 base and J by 4 bases. The germline V gene encodes CDR1 LNHNV and CDR2 YYDKDF (reference sequence). The CDR3 DNA sequence: TGTGCCACCAGCAGAGTGGCGGGGGAGGGCACCGGGGAGCTGTTTTTT. Translation: CATSRVAGEGTGELFF.

The chain uses TRBV15 and TRBJ2-7; D unclear. From germline, CDR1 is LNHNV and CDR2 YYDKDF (reference sequence). The CDR3 length is 13 residues. V was cut by 1 base and J by 0 bases, with 4 bases left in between. This chain's CDR3 is CATSRADSYEQYF. CDR3 nucleotides: TGTGCCACCAGCAGAGCGGACTCCTACGAGCAGTACTTC.

The genes are TRBV30 and TRBJ2-5; TRBD1 aligns across 8 bases. Germline V lookup: CDR1 GTSNPN, CDR2 SVGIG (reference sequence). The CDR3 totals 14 residues. The J segment lost 1 base and the V segment lost 2 bases, leaving 3 bases of the junction unmatched. The CDR3 region has the DNA TGTGCCTGGAGTATCGGACAGGGCCAAGAGACCCAGTACTTC. The encoded protein is CAWSIGQGQETQYF.

This chain uses TRBV15 with TRBJ2-7; 8 positions agree with TRBD2. With 3 bases clipped from V and 3 bases from J, the junction kept 4 bases outside the gene matches. Germline V gene lookup returns CDR1 LNHNV and CDR2 YYDKDF (reference sequence). This CDR3 spans 14 amino acids. The CDR3 nucleotides are TGTGCCACCAGCAGGGGTAGCGGGGACTACGAGCAGTACTTC. Protein: CATSRGSGDYEQYF.

The CDR3 DNA sequence: TGTGCCAGCAGCCTACGGGACAGTCTTCAGTCGAAGGAAAAACTGTTTTTT. This codes for CASSLRDSLQSKEKLFF. The chain is built from TRBV14 and TRBJ1-4, with 7 bases fitting TRBD1. This CDR3 is built from 17 residues. V lost 4 bases, J lost 8 bases, and 16 bases stayed unmatched. Germline V gene lookup returns CDR1 SGHDN and CDR2 FVKESK.

V gene TRBV7-6 combines with J gene TRBJ1-6; 10 bases match TRBD1. This CDR3 has 16 residues. Germline CDR1 is SGHVS and CDR2 is FNYEAQ. V shed 8 bases and J 10 bases; nucleotides not matched to a gene: 14. The CDR3 region has the DNA TGTGCCAGCGGAGCATTCTCCGGGACAGGGGACTCACCCCTCCACTTT. It is translated as CASGAFSGTGDSPLHF.